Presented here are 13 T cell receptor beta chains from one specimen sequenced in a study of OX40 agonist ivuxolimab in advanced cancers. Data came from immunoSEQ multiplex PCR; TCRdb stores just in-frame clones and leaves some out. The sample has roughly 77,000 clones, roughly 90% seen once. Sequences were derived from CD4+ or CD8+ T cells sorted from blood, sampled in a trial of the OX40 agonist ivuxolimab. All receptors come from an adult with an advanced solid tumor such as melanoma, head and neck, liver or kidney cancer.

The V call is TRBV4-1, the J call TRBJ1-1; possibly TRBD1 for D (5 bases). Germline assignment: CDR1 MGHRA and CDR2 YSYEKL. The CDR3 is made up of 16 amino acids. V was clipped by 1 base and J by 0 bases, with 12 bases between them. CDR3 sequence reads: CASSQGWGPMNTEAFF. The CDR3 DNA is TGCGCCAGCAGCCAAGGGTGGGGACCTATGAACACTGAAGCTTTCTTT.

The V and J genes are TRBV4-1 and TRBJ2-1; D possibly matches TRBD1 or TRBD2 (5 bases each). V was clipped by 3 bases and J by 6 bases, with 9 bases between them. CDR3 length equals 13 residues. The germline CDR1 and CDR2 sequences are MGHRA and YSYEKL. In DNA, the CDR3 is TGCGCCAGCAGCCAGGGGGACGTCAATGAGCAGTTCTTC. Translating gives CASSQGDVNEQFF.

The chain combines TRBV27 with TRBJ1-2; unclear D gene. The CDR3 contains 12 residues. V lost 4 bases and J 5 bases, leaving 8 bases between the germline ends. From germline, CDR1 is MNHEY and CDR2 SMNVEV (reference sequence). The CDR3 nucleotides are TGTGCCAGCAGTTCGGGATTTTATGGCTACACCTTC. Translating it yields CASSSGFYGYTF.

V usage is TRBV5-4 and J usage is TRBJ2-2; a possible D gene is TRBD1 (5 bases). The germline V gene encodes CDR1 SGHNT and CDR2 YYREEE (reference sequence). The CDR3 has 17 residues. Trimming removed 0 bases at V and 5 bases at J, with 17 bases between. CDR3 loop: CASSLVGPEAPTGELFF. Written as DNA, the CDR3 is TGTGCCAGCAGCTTGGTGGGGCCCGAAGCCCCGACCGGGGAGCTGTTTTTT.

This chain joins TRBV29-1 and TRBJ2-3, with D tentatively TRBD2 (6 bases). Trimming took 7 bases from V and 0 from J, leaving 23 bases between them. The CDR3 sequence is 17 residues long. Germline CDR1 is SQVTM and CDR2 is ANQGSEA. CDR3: CSAQRSGVQTSTDTQYF. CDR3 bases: TGCAGCGCGCAGCGATCGGGGGTACAAACTAGCACAGATACGCAGTATTTT.

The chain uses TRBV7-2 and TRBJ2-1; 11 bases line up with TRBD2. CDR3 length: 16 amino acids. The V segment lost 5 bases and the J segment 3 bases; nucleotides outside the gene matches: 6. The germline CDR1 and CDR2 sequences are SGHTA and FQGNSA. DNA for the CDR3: TGTGCCAGCAGCCAACCACTAGCGGGGGTCTACAATGAGCAGTTCTTC. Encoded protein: CASSQPLAGVYNEQFF.

For the CDR3, the DNA is TGTGCCAGCCCCTGGCGAGTCGGGCCGATCCAAGAGACCCAGTACTTC. It is translated as CASPWRVGPIQETQYF. The chain recombines TRBV7-8 with TRBJ2-5; no definite D call. The CDR3 is 16 amino acids. V was pared by 8 bases and J by 1 base, with 20 bases between. Germline CDR1 reads SGHVS; CDR2 reads FQNEAQ.

The CDR3 reads CAISDAVGGNTEAFF. The CDR3 region has the DNA TGTGCCATCAGTGACGCGGTGGGAGGGAACACTGAAGCTTTCTTT. This sequence joins TRBV10-3 and TRBJ1-1; D remains ambiguous. Germline assignment: CDR1 ENHRY and CDR2 SYGVKD. The CDR3 runs 15 residues. V was pared by 3 bases and J by 1 base, with 12 bases between.

The CDR3 nucleotides are TGTGCCAGCAGTTGGGGCAGCACAGATACGCAGTATTTT. It specifies CASSWGSTDTQYF. This rearrangement joins TRBV27 to TRBJ2-3, with D possibly TRBD1 on 5 matching bases. V dropped 4 bases and J dropped 0 bases, with 5 bases sitting between them. The CDR3 covers 13 residues. Looked up from germline, CDR1 is MNHEY and CDR2 is SMNVEV (reference sequence).

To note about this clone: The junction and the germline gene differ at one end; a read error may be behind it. The CDR3 spells CATRKGAEGAF. The CDR3 nucleotides are TGTGCCACCAGAAAAGGGGCAGAGGGCGCCTTC. The J gene is TRBJ2-4, the V gene TRBV15, with D perhaps given as TRBD1 or TRBD2 (5 bases each). CDR1 is LNHNV, CDR2 YYDKDF, per germline (reference sequence). This CDR3 has 11 residues. Variable domain in full (rest from reference TRBV15 and TRBJ2-4): DAMVIQNPRYQVTQFGKPVTLSCSQTLNHNVMYWYQQKSSQAPKLLFHYYDKDFNNEADTPDNFQSRRPNTSFCFLDIRSPGLGDTAMYLCATRKGAEGAFGAGTRLSVL.

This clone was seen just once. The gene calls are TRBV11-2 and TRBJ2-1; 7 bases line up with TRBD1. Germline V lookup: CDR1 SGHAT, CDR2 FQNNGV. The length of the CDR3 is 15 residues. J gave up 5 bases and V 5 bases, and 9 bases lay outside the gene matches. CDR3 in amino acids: CASSPPDRPHNEQFF. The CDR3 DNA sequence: TGTGCCAGCAGCCCCCCGGACAGGCCTCACAATGAGCAGTTCTTC. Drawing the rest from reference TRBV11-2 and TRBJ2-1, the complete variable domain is EAGVAQSPRYKIIEKRQSVAFWCNPISGHATLYWYQQILGQGPKLLIQFQNNGVVDDSQLPKDRFSAERLKGVDSTLKIQPAKLEDSAVYLCASSPPDRPHNEQFFGPGTRLTVL.

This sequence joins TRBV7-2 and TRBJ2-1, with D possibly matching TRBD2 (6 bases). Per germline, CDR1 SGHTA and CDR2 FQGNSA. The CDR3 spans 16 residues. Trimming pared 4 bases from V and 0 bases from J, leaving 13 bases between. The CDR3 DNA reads TGTGCCAGCAGCTCAGTGGGGGGAACCTCCTACAATGAGCAGTTCTTC. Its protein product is CASSSVGGTSYNEQFF.

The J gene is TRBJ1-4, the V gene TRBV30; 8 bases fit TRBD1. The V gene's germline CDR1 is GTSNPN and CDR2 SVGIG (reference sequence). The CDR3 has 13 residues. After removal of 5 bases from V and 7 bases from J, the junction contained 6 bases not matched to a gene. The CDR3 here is CAWSQGGGEKLFF. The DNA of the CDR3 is TGTGCCTGGTCACAGGGGGGGGGTGAAAAACTGTTTTTT.